This TCR beta chain comes out of a study of CD8 T cells in Susac syndrome. CD8+ and CD4+ T cells from blood underwent TCR beta sequencing. Multiple sclerosis controls were treatment-naive patients with stable or active relapsing-remitting disease. Purification of the CD8+ and CD4+ T cells relied on negative isolation, and TEMRA cells underwent FACS enrichment. This clonotype came up a few times. RNA in amounts of 0.5 to 1 ug was reverse transcribed with random hexamers. The amplification used immunoSEQ multiplex PCR on TCR beta CDR3; it spanned 54 Vbeta and 13 Jbeta. TCRdb reanalysed the immunoSEQ multiplex PCR reads using MiXCR and keeps one entry per CDR3 protein. This table holds some 300,000 distinct CDR3 sequences, approximately 91% found once. The receptor was isolated from a human donor with multiple sclerosis. Sequencing was carried out using CD8+ T cells from PBMCs.

For the CDR3, the DNA is TGTGCCAGCAGTCGGGGCGGTTACGAGCAGTACTTC. This encodes CASSRGGYEQYF. V gene TRBV5-6 combines with J gene TRBJ2-7; D possibly uses TRBD1 or TRBD2 (5 bases each). The CDR3 is 12 amino acids. The germline CDR1 and CDR2 sequences are SGHDT and YYEEEE. V shed 5 bases and J shed 4 bases, with 10 bases lying between them. The full variable domain, with the rest looked up from reference TRBV5-6 and TRBJ2-7, is DAGVTQSPTHLIKTRGQQVTLRCSPKSGHDTVSWYQQALGQGPQFIFQYYEEEERQRGNFPDRFSGHQFPNYSSELNVNALLLGDSALYLCASSRGGYEQYFGPGTRLTVT.